The clone carrying this T cell receptor (beta chain) occurred many times. As yet, its antigen is unknown. The data were obtained in a study of response to subunit inactivated influenza vaccine. MiXCR was run by TCRdb on the RT-PCR reads, yielding one entry per CDR3 protein. The sample includes fewer than 800,000 distinct CDR3 sequences, approximately 14% of them seen just once. Study-level results: T cells newly recruited by each seasonal influenza vaccination are few, the authors suggested.

The receptor comes from a man aged 45-65 years who received an inactivated influenza vaccine. This specimen consisted of PBMCs from blood, obtained 11 to 12 days after vaccination.

CDR3 DNA: TGTGCCAGCAGTTCCCGACAGGGGAGGACTGAAGCTTTCTTT. It translates to CASSSRQGRTEAFF. The rearrangement uses TRBV6-2 or TRBV6-3 and TRBJ1-1; 8 positions agree with TRBD1. The CDR3 sequence is 14 residues long. With V trimmed by 4 bases and J by 5 bases, 6 bases remained unmatched. The germline CDR1 and CDR2 sequences are MNHEY and SVGEGT.